This T cell receptor beta chain was identified in a study of CD8+CD57+ T cells in acquired aplastic anemia. Study at large: An average of about 3.2 ug of DNA was obtained from sorted CD4+ and CD8+ cells.

This CDR3 region has 13 residues. Germline loops: CDR1 SQVTM, CDR2 ANQGSEA. Trimming cost V 2 bases and J 5 bases, with 10 bases left between them. By flow cytometry, patients selected for sequencing had shown an expansion of CD8+CD57+ cells. Genomic DNA, the template, was used for profiling of the TCR beta VDJ and CDR3. MiXCR, applied by TCRdb to the reads, yields one record per CDR3 protein. The sample has some 170,000 distinct CDR3 sequences; more than 60% are singletons. This TCR came from a human donor with aplastic anemia. The genes are TRBV29-1 and TRBJ1-5, with D possibly matching TRBD1 (5 bases). The sequenced material came from sorted CD4+, CD8+, or CD8+CD57+ T cells (not recorded which) from PBMCs. The CDR3 spells CSVEWSRDQPQHF. In DNA, the CDR3 is TGCAGCGTTGAATGGAGCAGGGATCAGCCCCAGCATTTT. The variable domain in full, with the rest retrieved from reference TRBV29-1 and TRBJ1-5, is SAVISQKPSRDICQRGTSLTIQCQVDSQVTMMFWYRQQPGQSLTLIATANQGSEATYESGFVIDKFPISRPNLTFSTLTVSNMSPEDSSIYLCSVEWSRDQPQHFGDGTRLSIL.